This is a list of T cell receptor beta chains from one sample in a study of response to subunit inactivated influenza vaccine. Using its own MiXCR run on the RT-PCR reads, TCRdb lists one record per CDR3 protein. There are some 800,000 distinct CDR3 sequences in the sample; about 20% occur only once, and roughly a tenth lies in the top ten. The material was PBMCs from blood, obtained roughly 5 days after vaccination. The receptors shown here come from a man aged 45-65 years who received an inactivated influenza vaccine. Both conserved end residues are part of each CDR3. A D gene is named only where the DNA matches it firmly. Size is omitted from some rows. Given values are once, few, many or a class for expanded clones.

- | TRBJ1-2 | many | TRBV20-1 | CSASELLSYGYTF | TGCAGTGCTAGTGAACTCCTGTCCTATGGCTACACCTTC
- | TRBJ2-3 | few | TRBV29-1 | CSTTGLSTDTQYF | TGCAGCACGACCGGCCTGAGCACAGATACGCAGTATTTT
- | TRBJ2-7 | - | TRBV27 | CASSLSMGYEQYF | TGTGCCAGCAGTTTATCAATGGGATACGAGCAGTACTTC
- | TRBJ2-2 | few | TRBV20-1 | CSAARAPTGELFF | TGCAGTGCCGCCCGGGCGCCCACCGGGGAGCTGTTTTTT
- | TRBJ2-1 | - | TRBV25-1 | CASRGLGTPEQFF | TGTGCCAGCAGGGGCCTCGGGACTCCTGAGCAGTTCTTC
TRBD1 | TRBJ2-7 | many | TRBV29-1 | CSVGPGQATYEQYF | TGCAGCGTTGGACCGGGACAGGCAACCTACGAGCAGTACTTC
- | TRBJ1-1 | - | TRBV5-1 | CASSRALGNTEAFF | TGCGCCAGCAGCCGAGCCTTAGGAAACACTGAAGCTTTCTTT
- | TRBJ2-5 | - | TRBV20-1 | CSARGRQTQETQYF | TGCAGTGCTAGAGGTCGACAGACCCAAGAGACCCAGTACTTC
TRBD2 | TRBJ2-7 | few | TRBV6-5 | CASSYLLGGLYEQYF | TGTGCCAGCAGTTACTTATTGGGGGGGTTATACGAGCAGTACTTC
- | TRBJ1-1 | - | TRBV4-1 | CASSSAGYTEAFF | TGCGCCAGCAGTTCAGCAGGGTACACTGAAGCTTTCTTT
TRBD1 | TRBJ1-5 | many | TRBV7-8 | CASSLGGTVSNQPQHF | TGTGCCAGCAGCTTGGGGGGGACAGTTAGCAATCAGCCCCAGCATTTT
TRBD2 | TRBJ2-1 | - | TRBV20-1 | CSASRGVTYNEQFF | TGCAGTGCTTCTCGGGGGGTTACCTACAATGAGCAGTTCTTC
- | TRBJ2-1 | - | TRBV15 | CATSGPPGWNEQFF | TGTGCCACCAGCGGCCCCCCAGGATGGAATGAGCAGTTCTTC
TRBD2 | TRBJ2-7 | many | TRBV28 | CAIGPSGYEQYF | TGTGCCATCGGACCTAGCGGTTACGAGCAGTACTTC
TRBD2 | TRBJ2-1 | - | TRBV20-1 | CSPSGGKEQFF | TGCAGTCCGAGCGGGGGGAAAGAGCAGTTCTTC
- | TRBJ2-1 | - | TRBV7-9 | CASSLAGSHNEQFF | TGTGCCAGCAGCTTAGCCGGTAGCCACAATGAGCAGTTCTTC
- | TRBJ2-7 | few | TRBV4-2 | CASSSIWYF | TGTGCCAGCAGCAGCATATGGTACTTC
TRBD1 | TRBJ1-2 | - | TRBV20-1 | CSARDVTGIYGYTF | TGCAGTGCTAGAGATGTGACAGGGATTTACGGCTACACCTTC
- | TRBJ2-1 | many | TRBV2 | CASSLRGRGNEQFF | TGTGCCAGCAGCCTCAGGGGTAGGGGAAATGAGCAGTTCTTC
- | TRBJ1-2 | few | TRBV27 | CASRAGFYGYTF | TGTGCCAGCCGGGCGGGGTTCTATGGCTACACCTTC
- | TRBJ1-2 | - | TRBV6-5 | CASSYNRNNYGYTF | TGTGCCAGCAGTTACAACAGGAACAACTATGGCTACACCTTC
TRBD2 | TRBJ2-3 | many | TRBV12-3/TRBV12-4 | CASKLADTDTQYF | TGTGCCAGTAAACTAGCGGACACAGATACGCAGTATTTT
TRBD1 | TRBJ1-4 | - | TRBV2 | CASRGQGGVEKLFF | TGTGCCAGCAGAGGACAGGGGGGCGTTGAAAAACTGTTTTTT
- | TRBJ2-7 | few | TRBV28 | CASSPTGLHPSYEQYF | TGTGCCAGCAGCCCCACAGGACTGCACCCCTCCTACGAGCAGTACTTC
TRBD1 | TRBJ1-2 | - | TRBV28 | CASSEQGATWYGYTF | TGTGCCAGCTCAGAACAGGGGGCGACTTGGTATGGCTACACCTTC
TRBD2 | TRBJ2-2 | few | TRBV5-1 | CASSFVTSGAFNGELFF | TGCGCCAGCAGCTTCGTGACTAGCGGGGCGTTTAACGGAGAGCTGTTTTTT
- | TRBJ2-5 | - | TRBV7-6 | CASTQGGRMETQYF | TGTGCCAGCACCCAGGGGGGGCGGATGGAGACCCAGTACTTC
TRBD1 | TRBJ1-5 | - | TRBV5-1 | CASSLGDRSNQPQHF | TGCGCCAGCAGCTTGGGGGACAGGAGCAATCAGCCCCAGCATTTT
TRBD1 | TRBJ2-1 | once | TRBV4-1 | CASSSPGQGTTYEQFF | TGCGCCAGCAGCTCGCCGGGACAGGGGACAACATATGAGCAGTTCTTC
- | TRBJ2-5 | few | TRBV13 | CASSLTLQVGGETQYF | TGTGCCAGCAGCTTAACTTTACAAGTTGGTGGAGAGACCCAGTACTTC
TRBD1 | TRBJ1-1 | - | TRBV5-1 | CASSLVGTEKTEAFF | TGCGCCAGCAGCCTCGTGGGGACAGAGAAAACTGAAGCTTTCTTT
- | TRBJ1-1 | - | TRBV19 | CASSKTVNTEAFF | TGTGCCAGTAGTAAGACAGTTAACACTGAAGCTTTCTTT
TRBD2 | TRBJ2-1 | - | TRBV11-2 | CASSRPKAGVSSYNEQFF | TGTGCCAGCAGCCGACCGAAAGCGGGAGTAAGCTCCTACAATGAGCAGTTCTTC
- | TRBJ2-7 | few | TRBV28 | CASTDYTGTEQYF | TGTGCCAGCACTGACTATACAGGGACCGAGCAGTACTTC